This T cell receptor beta chain is from a study of cytomegalovirus exposure and HLA in healthy donors. Whole-study context: T cells numbering some 170 million yielded fewer than 140 million unique TCR beta sequences in an earlier analysis. Among about 380 genotyped donors, around 80% fell in the Caucasian-associated ancestry cluster.

In this sample, this clone turned up a few times. The antigen remains unidentified. The germline V gene has CDR1 SNHLY and CDR2 FYNNEI. The CDR3 is made up of 15 amino acids. V was shortened by 5 bases and J by 2 bases, with 15 bases between the two germline ends. The PCR used 60 Vbeta and 13 Jbeta primers. The protocol was immunoSEQ multiplex PCR, while the TCRdb copy is restricted to in-frame clones and leaves out a portion. This table has over 140,000 clones, 70% to 90% appearing once. Study results and limitations: Confirmation in vitro established that a few CMV-associated chains were specific for CMV antigens.

This receptor was obtained from a man aged 45-65 years in good health and CMV-seronegative. The sample comprised PBMCs. This chain connects TRBV2 to TRBJ1-1; perhaps TRBD1 as D (6 bases). The CDR3 coding sequence is TGTGCCAGCAGTCGGAGCGGGGGCGTTAACACTGAAGCTTTCTTT. The encoded protein is CASSRSGGVNTEAFF.